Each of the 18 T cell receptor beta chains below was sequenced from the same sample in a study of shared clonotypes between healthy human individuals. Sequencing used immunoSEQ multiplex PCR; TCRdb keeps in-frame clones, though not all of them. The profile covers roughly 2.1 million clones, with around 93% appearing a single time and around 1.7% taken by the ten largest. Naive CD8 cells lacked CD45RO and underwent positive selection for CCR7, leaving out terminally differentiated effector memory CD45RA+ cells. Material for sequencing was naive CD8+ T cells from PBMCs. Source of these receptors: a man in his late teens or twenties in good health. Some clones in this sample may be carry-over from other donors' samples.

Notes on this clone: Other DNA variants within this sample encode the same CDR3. In nucleotides, the CDR3 is TGTGCCAGTAGTCTGGGACAGGGAAATCAGCCCCAGCATTTT. Encoded protein: CASSLGQGNQPQHF. The chain has TRBV19 and TRBJ1-5; 9 nucleotides agree with TRBD1. Germline CDR1 and CDR2: LNHDA and SQIVND (reference sequence). The CDR3 is 14 residues long. J lost 4 bases, V lost 5 bases, and 3 bases had no gene match.

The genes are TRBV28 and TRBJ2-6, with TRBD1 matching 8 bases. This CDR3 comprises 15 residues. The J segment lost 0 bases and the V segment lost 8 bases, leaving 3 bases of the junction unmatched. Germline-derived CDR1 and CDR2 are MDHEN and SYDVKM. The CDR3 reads CASADRGSGANVLTF. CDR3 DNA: TGTGCCAGCGCCGACAGGGGCTCTGGGGCCAACGTCCTGACTTTC.

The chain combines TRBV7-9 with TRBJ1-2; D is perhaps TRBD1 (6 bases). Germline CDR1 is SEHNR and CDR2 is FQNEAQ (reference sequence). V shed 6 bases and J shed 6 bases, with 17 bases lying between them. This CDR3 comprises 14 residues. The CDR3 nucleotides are TGTGCCAGCAGTCCTAGACCTTGGGGGCATGGCTACACCTTC. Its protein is CASSPRPWGHGYTF.

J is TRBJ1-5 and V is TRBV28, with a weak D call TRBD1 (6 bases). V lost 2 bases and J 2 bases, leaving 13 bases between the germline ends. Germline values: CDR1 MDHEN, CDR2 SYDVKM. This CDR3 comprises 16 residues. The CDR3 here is CASSLGGGAGNQPQHF. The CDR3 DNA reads TGTGCCAGCAGTTTAGGCGGGGGCGCGGGCAATCAGCCCCAGCATTTT.

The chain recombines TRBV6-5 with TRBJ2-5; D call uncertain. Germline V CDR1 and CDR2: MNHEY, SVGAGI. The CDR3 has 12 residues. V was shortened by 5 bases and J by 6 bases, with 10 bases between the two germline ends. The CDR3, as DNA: TGTGCCAGCAGTGACGAAGGGAAGACCCAGTACTTC. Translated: CASSDEGKTQYF.

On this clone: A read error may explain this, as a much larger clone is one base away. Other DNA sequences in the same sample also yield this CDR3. DNA for the CDR3: TGTGCCAGCAGCCTTAACACCGGGGAGCTGTTTTTT. Translation gives CASSLNTGELFF. This chain uses TRBV7-9 with TRBJ2-2; D ambiguous. From germline, CDR1 is SEHNR and CDR2 FQNEAQ (reference sequence). The CDR3 runs 12 residues. Trimming took 5 bases from V and 2 from J, leaving 3 bases between them.

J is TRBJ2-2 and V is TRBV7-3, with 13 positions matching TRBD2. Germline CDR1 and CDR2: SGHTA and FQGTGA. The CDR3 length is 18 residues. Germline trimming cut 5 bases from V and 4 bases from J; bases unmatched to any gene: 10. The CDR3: CASSPGTSGAPGTGELFF. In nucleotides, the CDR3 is TGTGCCAGCAGCCCCGGGACTAGCGGGGCCCCGGGCACCGGGGAGCTGTTTTTT.

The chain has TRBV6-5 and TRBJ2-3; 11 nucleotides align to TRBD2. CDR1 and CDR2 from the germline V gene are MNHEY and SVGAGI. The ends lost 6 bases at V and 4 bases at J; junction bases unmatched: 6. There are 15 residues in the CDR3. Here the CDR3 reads CASSMTSGNSDTQYF. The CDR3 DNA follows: TGTGCCAGCAGCATGACTAGCGGGAATTCAGATACGCAGTATTTT.

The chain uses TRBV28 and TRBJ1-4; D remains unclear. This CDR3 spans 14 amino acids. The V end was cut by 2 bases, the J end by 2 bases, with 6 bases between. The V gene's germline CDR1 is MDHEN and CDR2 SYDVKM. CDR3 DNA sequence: TGTGCCAGCAGTTTAATGAGGACTAATGAAAAACTGTTTTTT. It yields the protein CASSLMRTNEKLFF.

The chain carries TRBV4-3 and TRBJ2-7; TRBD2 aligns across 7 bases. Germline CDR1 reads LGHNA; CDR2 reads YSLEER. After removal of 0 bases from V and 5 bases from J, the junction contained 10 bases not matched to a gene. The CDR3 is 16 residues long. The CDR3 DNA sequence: TGCGCCAGCAGCCAAGAGGGGGGGAGTCAGGGCCACGAGCAGTACTTC. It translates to CASSQEGGSQGHEQYF.

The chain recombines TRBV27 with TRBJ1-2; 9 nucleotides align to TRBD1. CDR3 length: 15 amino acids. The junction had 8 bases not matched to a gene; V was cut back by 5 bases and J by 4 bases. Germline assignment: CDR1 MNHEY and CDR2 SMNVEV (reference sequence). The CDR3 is CASSQRDRAGYGYTF. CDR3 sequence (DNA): TGTGCCAGCAGTCAAAGGGACAGGGCAGGCTATGGCTACACCTTC.

DNA for the CDR3: TGTGCCAGCAGCCCCCTGCCGACTAGCGGCTACGAGCAGTACTTC. Translated: CASSPLPTSGYEQYF. This chain connects TRBV7-9 to TRBJ2-7, with TRBD2 identical over 9 bases. CDR1 is SEHNR and CDR2 is FQNEAQ in the germline V gene (reference sequence). After removal of 5 bases from V and 3 bases from J, the junction contained 8 bases not matched to a gene. The CDR3 sequence is 15 residues long.

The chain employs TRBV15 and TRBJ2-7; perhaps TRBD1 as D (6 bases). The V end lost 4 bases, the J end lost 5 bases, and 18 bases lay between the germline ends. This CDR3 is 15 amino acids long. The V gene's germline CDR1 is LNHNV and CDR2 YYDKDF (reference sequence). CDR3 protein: CATSNHRAIPHEQYF. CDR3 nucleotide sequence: TGTGCCACCAGCAACCACAGGGCAATCCCCCACGAGCAGTACTTC. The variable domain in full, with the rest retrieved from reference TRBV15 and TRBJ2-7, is DAMVIQNPRYQVTQFGKPVTLSCSQTLNHNVMYWYQQKSSQAPKLLFHYYDKDFNNEADTPDNFQSRRPNTSFCFLDIRSPGLGDTAMYLCATSNHRAIPHEQYFGPGTRLTVT.

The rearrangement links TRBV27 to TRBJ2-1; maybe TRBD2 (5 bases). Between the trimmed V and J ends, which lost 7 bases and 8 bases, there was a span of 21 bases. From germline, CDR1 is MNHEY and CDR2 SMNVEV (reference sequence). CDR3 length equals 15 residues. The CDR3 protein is CASTIRAAAFYEQFF. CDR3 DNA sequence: TGTGCCAGCACCATCCGAGCGGCTGCTTTCTATGAGCAGTTCTTC.

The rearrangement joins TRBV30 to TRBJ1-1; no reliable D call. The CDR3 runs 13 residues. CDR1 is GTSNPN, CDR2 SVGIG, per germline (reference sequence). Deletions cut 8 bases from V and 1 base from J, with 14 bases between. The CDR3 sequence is CAHVGAANTEAFF. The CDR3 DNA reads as TGTGCCCACGTGGGAGCTGCGAACACTGAAGCTTTCTTT. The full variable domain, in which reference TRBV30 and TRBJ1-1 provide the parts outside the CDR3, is SQTIHQWPATLVQPVGSPLSLECTVEGTSNPNLYWYRQAAGRGLQLLFYSVGIGQISSEVPQNLSASRPQDRQFILSSKKLLLSDSGFYLCAHVGAANTEAFFGQGTRLTVV.

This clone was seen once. The CDR3 is CASSWTGAPNTEAFF. The CDR3 bases are TGCGCCAGCAGCTGGACAGGGGCCCCGAACACTGAAGCTTTCTTT. This chain uses TRBV5-1 with TRBJ1-1; 9 bases align to TRBD1. Germline lookup yields CDR1 SGHRS and CDR2 YFSETQ. The CDR3 length is 15 residues. V lost 3 bases and J lost 1; bases outside the gene matches: 4.

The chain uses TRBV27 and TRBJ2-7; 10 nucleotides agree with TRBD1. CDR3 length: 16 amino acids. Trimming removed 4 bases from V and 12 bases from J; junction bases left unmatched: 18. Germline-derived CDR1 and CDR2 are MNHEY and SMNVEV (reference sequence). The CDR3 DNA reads TGTGCCAGCAGTTCAAGCCGGGGGACAGGGGTACCTCGCTGGTACTTC. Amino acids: CASSSSRGTGVPRWYF.

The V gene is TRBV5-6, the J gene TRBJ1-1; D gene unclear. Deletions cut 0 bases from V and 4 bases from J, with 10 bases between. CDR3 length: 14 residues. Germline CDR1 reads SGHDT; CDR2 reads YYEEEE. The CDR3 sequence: CASSLAWAVTEAFF. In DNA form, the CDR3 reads TGTGCCAGCAGCTTGGCATGGGCGGTCACTGAAGCTTTCTTT.